Following are 3 T cell receptor beta chains from one sample sequenced in a study of shared clonotypes between healthy human individuals. Data came from immunoSEQ multiplex PCR; TCRdb stores just in-frame clones and leaves some out. This sample has 2 million to 2.5 million clones, with roughly 93% found just once. Sequenced: naive CD4+ T cells from PBMCs. Subset given: CD45RA+ positively selected. All receptors come from a man younger than 35 in good health. Some clones in this sample may be carry-over from other donors' samples.

This chain links TRBV7-8 with TRBJ2-7, with TRBD2 matching over 7 bases. The CDR3 runs to 14 residues. Germline CDR1 and CDR2: SGHVS and FQNEAQ. The trim removed 2 bases at V and 2 bases at J, leaving 3 bases unmatched. The CDR3 here is CASSLSGTTYEQYF. In nucleotides, the CDR3 is TGTGCCAGCAGCTTAAGCGGGACGACCTACGAGCAGTACTTC.

The chain combines TRBV28 with TRBJ2-5; D might be TRBD2 (5 bases). Trimming pared 6 bases from V and 10 bases from J, leaving 24 bases between. CDR1 is MDHEN and CDR2 is SYDVKM in the germline V gene. This CDR3 is 15 amino acids long. The CDR3 region has the DNA TGTGCCAGCAGCAAAATCGGTCCTCTACCAGCGGACCAGTACTTC. Translated: CASSKIGPLPADQYF.

The rearrangement joins TRBV28 to TRBJ1-2, with TRBD1 matching over 8 bases. The CDR3 covers 18 residues. Losses at the gene ends were 4 bases for V and 2 bases for J; bases not matched to a gene: 15. Per the germline V gene, CDR1 is MDHEN and CDR2 is SYDVKM. The DNA for the CDR3 is TGTGCCAGCAGTTCCCCTCCAGGGGGCAAAAGGGAGAACTATGGCTACACCTTC. Translated: CASSSPPGGKRENYGYTF.